The 22 T cell receptor beta chains below all came from one sample that was sequenced in a study of T cells in tumors after PD-1 blockade. Data came from immunoSEQ multiplex PCR; TCRdb stores just in-frame clones and leaves some out. The data hold roughly 4,000 clones, with approximately 71% observed a single time. The sequencing used tumor tissue, collected before anti-PD-1 treatment. The source of these receptors is a human donor with basal cell carcinoma.

This clone appeared a single time. In nucleotides, the CDR3 is TGTGCCAGCACCGGGGACAGGGCGCTCGGCGAGCAGTACTTC. Translated, it gives CASTGDRALGEQYF. The V call is TRBV28, the J call TRBJ2-7; 9 bases are shared with TRBD1. The ends lost 7 bases at V and 6 bases at J; junction bases unmatched: 10. CDR3 length: 14 amino acids. The germline gives CDR1 MDHEN, CDR2 SYDVKM. Drawing the rest from reference TRBV28 and TRBJ2-7, the complete variable domain is DVKVTQSSRYLVKRTGEKVFLECVQDMDHENMFWYRQDPGLGLRLIYFSYDVKMKEKGDIPEGYSVSREKKERFSLILESASTNQTSMYLCASTGDRALGEQYFGPGTRLTVT.

This chain connects TRBV5-4 to TRBJ2-1; 10 bases fit TRBD2. This CDR3 region has 12 residues. Germline CDR1 reads SGHNT; CDR2 reads YYREEE (reference sequence). After removal of 3 bases from V and 10 bases from J, the junction contained 1 base not matched to a gene. CDR3 amino acids: CASSWTSGEQFF. CDR3 DNA: TGTGCCAGCAGCTGGACTAGCGGAGAGCAGTTCTTC.

This clone is large (0.1 to 1%) by share. This chain connects TRBV10-3 to TRBJ2-7; D remains unclear. There are 13 residues in the CDR3. The germline CDR1 and CDR2 sequences are ENHRY and SYGVKD. V lost 6 bases to trimming and J lost 5 bases, with 14 bases between them. The CDR3 reads CAISDGFQDEQYF. In nucleotides, the CDR3 is TGTGCCATCAGCGACGGCTTCCAGGACGAGCAGTACTTC.

This clone showed up just a few times. This sample also contains other DNA sequences that code for the same CDR3. V is TRBV18 and J is TRBJ1-1; 11 bases line up with TRBD1. CDR1 and CDR2 (germline): KGHSH, LQKENI. The J segment lost 5 bases and the V segment lost 3 bases, leaving 2 bases of the junction unmatched. The length of the CDR3 is 14 residues. The CDR3 loop is CASSPGQGATEAFF. The CDR3 nucleotides read TGTGCCAGCTCACCCGGACAGGGGGCAACTGAAGCTTTCTTT.

This rearrangement joins TRBV9 to TRBJ1-1, with D possibly being TRBD1 (5 bases). Germline values: CDR1 SGDLS, CDR2 YYNGEE. CDR3 size: 14 residues. Between the trimmed V and J ends, which lost 1 base and 5 bases, there was a span of 12 bases. Here the CDR3 DNA reads TGTGCCAGCAGCGTAAAGGGACTGGGGACTGAAGCTTTCTTT. It specifies CASSVKGLGTEAFF.

The chain couples TRBV24-1 to TRBJ2-1; no clear D. The CDR3 runs 12 residues. Per germline, CDR1 KGHDR and CDR2 SFDVKD. Deletions cut 6 bases from V and 7 bases from J, with 9 bases between. As DNA, the CDR3 is TGTGCCACCAGTAATTCCGGGAATGAGCAGTTCTTC. Its protein is CATSNSGNEQFF.

Only a few counts were recorded for this clone. V and J are TRBV29-1 and TRBJ1-1; 9 nucleotides align to TRBD1. V lost 3 bases and J lost 5; bases outside the gene matches: 10. Germline lookup yields CDR1 SQVTM and CDR2 ANQGSEA. CDR3 length: 15 amino acids. The CDR3 loop reads CSVDRGYRGRTEAFF. CDR3 bases: TGCAGCGTTGATCGTGGGTACAGGGGGCGGACTGAAGCTTTCTTT.

The gene calls are TRBV14 and TRBJ1-2, with 9 bases matching TRBD1. With 2 bases clipped from V and 8 bases from J, the junction kept 9 bases outside the gene matches. The CDR3 runs 15 residues. The germline V gene has CDR1 SGHDN and CDR2 FVKESK. The CDR3 loop reads CASSQNQGTGSGYTF. Here the CDR3 DNA reads TGTGCCAGCAGCCAAAATCAAGGGACAGGGAGCGGCTACACCTTC. The variable domain in full, completed from reference TRBV14 and TRBJ1-2, reads EAGVTQFPSHSVIEKGQTVTLRCDPISGHDNLYWYRRVMGKEIKFLLHFVKESKQDESGMPNNRFLAERTGGTYSTLKVQPAELEDSGVYFCASSQNQGTGSGYTFGSGTRLTVV.

The rearrangement joins TRBV9 to TRBJ2-6; 11 bases are shared with TRBD1. Germline trimming cut 4 bases from V and 2 bases from J; bases unmatched to any gene: 5. The CDR3 runs to 17 residues. Per germline, CDR1 SGDLS and CDR2 YYNGEE. The DNA of the CDR3 is TGTGCCAGCAGCCCGATGGGACAGGGGGCTGGGGCCAACGTCCTGACTTTC. Translating it yields CASSPMGQGAGANVLTF.

This clone appeared a few times. The chain couples TRBV6-5 to TRBJ2-1; tentative D call: TRBD2 (6 bases). This CDR3 is built from 14 residues. V lost 6 bases and J 4 bases, leaving 13 bases between the germline ends. Per the germline V gene, CDR1 is MNHEY and CDR2 is SVGAGI. The CDR3 DNA reads as TGTGCCAGCAGCCGGAGGGCCGATTACAATGAGCAGTTCTTC. Its protein product is CASSRRADYNEQFF.

V gene TRBV28 combines with J gene TRBJ1-2, with D uncertain. V lost 2 bases to trimming and J lost 8 bases, with 18 bases between them. The CDR3 has 15 amino acids. In germline, CDR1 is MDHEN, CDR2 SYDVKM. CDR3 coding DNA: TGTGCCAGCAGTTTACCCGCCACTAATAGTGGGGGCTACACCTTC. Encoded protein: CASSLPATNSGGYTF.

V is TRBV7-9 and J is TRBJ2-1; the D is unclear. The CDR3 sequence is 14 residues long. The ends were cut back, 2 bases at V and 3 bases at J, with 8 bases in the middle. Germline CDR1 and CDR2: SEHNR and FQNEAQ (reference sequence). CDR3 region: CASSLLGNYNEQFF. CDR3 nucleotides: TGTGCCAGCAGCTTATTGGGAAACTACAATGAGCAGTTCTTC.

This rearrangement joins TRBV10-3 to TRBJ1-2; D might be TRBD1 (5 bases). V was shortened by 5 bases and J by 1 base, with 11 bases between the two germline ends. This CDR3 is built from 14 residues. Germline loops: CDR1 ENHRY, CDR2 SYGVKD. CDR3 sequence (DNA): TGTGCCATCAGTCAGGGTCTGGGTAACTATGGCTACACCTTC. Translating gives CAISQGLGNYGYTF.

V gene TRBV19 combines with J gene TRBJ1-6, with 7 bases matching TRBD1. Germline-derived CDR1 and CDR2 are LNHDA and SQIVND (reference sequence). Losses at the gene ends were 3 bases for V and 7 bases for J; bases not matched to a gene: 0. The CDR3 extends over 13 amino acids. The CDR3 coding sequence is TGTGCCAGTAGTATGACAGGGAATTCACCCCTCCACTTT. Translating it yields CASSMTGNSPLHF.

The V call is TRBV2, the J call TRBJ2-1, with 14 bases fitting TRBD2. The CDR3 is 15 amino acids. Trimming removed 7 bases from V and 7 bases from J; junction bases left unmatched: 6. The germline CDR1 and CDR2 sequences are SNHLY and FYNNEI. The CDR3 coding sequence is TGTGCCAGCATAAGGGGGACTAGCGGGAGTAATGAGCAGTTCTTC. Protein: CASIRGTSGSNEQFF.

The CDR3 sequence: CASSQEAGEINEQFF. The CDR3 region has the DNA TGTGCCAGCAGCCAAGAAGCGGGAGAAATAAATGAGCAGTTCTTC. The chain employs TRBV4-2 and TRBJ2-1, with TRBD2 identical over 8 bases. The CDR3 sequence is 15 residues long. V gave up 0 bases and J gave up 7 bases; unmatched junction bases: 5. Germline CDR1 is LGHNA and CDR2 is YNFKEQ.

This chain uses TRBV6-6 with TRBJ1-1; D is perhaps TRBD1 (5 bases). V lost 2 bases, J lost 4 bases, and 8 bases lay in between. CDR1 is MNHNY and CDR2 is SVGAGI in the germline V gene (reference sequence). The CDR3 runs to 13 residues. CDR3 sequence: CASSYGQITEAFF. The DNA of the CDR3 is TGTGCCAGCAGTTACGGACAAATCACTGAAGCTTTCTTT.

The chain carries TRBV2 and TRBJ1-5; 10 bases align to TRBD1. V shed 5 bases and J 2 bases; nucleotides not matched to a gene: 9. The CDR3 is made up of 17 amino acids. Germline V gene lookup returns CDR1 SNHLY and CDR2 FYNNEI. Written as DNA, the CDR3 is TGTGCCAGCAGTCAAGGATCCGGGACAGGGGGCAATCAGCCCCAGCATTTT. Translation: CASSQGSGTGGNQPQHF.

This clone has just a few counts. The J gene is TRBJ1-2, the V gene TRBV6-1; D ambiguous. V was shortened by 5 bases and J by 2 bases, with 9 bases between the two germline ends. Germline CDR1 and CDR2: MNHNS and SASEGT. The CDR3 consists of 13 residues. CDR3 in amino acids: CASSPDPNYGYTF. Here the CDR3 DNA reads TGTGCCAGCAGTCCAGACCCCAACTATGGCTACACCTTC.

This clone was seen a handful of times. The V and J genes are TRBV2 and TRBJ2-3; TRBD2 is a possible D gene (6 bases). Germline V gene lookup returns CDR1 SNHLY and CDR2 FYNNEI. V was trimmed by 8 bases and J by 2 bases, leaving 20 bases between them. This CDR3 has 16 amino acids. This CDR3 reads CASPHVGEATTDTQYF. The CDR3 DNA sequence: TGTGCCAGCCCACATGTGGGGGAGGCCACCACAGATACGCAGTATTTT.

Only one count was recorded for this clone. CDR3: CASSYGVGGTQYF. CDR3 nucleotides: TGTGCCAGCAGTTATGGGGTGGGGGGTACGCAGTATTTT. The genes are TRBV6-5 and TRBJ2-3; D is possibly TRBD2 (6 bases). V lost 3 bases to trimming and J lost 8 bases, with 12 bases between them. This CDR3 has 13 residues. Germline values: CDR1 MNHEY, CDR2 SVGAGI.

V and J are TRBV7-2 and TRBJ2-6, with a tentative D call TRBD2 (5 bases). V was clipped by 2 bases and J by 2 bases, with 7 bases between them. Germline V gene sequence: CDR1 SGHTA, CDR2 FQGNSA. This CDR3 comprises 15 residues. The CDR3 DNA reads TGTGCCAGCAGCTTACCCGGGGCTGGGGCCAACGTCCTGACTTTC. Its translation is CASSLPGAGANVLTF. Variable domain in full (rest from reference TRBV7-2 and TRBJ2-6): GAGVSQSPSNKVTEKGKDVELRCDPISGHTALYWYRQSLGQGLEFLIYFQGNSAPDKSGLPSDRFSAERTGGSVSTLTIQRTQQEDSAVYLCASSLPGAGANVLTFGAGSRLTVL.